One sample yielded the 31 T cell receptor beta chains listed below, sequenced in a study of shared clonotypes between healthy human individuals. Assay used: immunoSEQ multiplex PCR; TCRdb lists only in-frame clones, some missing. The sample includes about 1 million clones, roughly 70% seen only once; the top ten take approximately 1.5%. Sequenced: memory CD4+ T cells sorted from blood. Noted subset: CD45RA-negative fraction. These receptors were collected from a man younger than 30 in good health.

The chain recombines TRBV4-1 with TRBJ1-1; no clear D gene. Germline CDR1 reads MGHRA; CDR2 reads YSYEKL. V gave up 0 bases and J gave up 1 base, with 6 bases separating them. The CDR3 loop spans 14 amino acids. The CDR3 coding sequence is TGCGCCAGCAGCCAAGAGGGTGGGAACACTGAAGCTTTCTTT. This gives the protein CASSQEGGNTEAFF.

This clone was counted ten times or more. The chain is built from TRBV5-5 and TRBJ2-1; 8 bases line up with TRBD2. Germline lookup yields CDR1 SGHKS and CDR2 YYEKEE (reference sequence). The V and J ends lost 4 bases and 0 bases, in that order; junction bases with no gene match: 12. The CDR3 length is 18 residues. CDR3 protein: CASSLQTSVLSSYNEQFF. CDR3 coding DNA: TGTGCCAGCAGCCTTCAGACTAGCGTACTCAGCTCCTACAATGAGCAGTTCTTC.

J is TRBJ2-5 and V is TRBV4-1; 9 nucleotides agree with TRBD1. The CDR3 is made up of 15 amino acids. Losses at the gene ends were 1 base for V and 2 bases for J; bases not matched to a gene: 2. CDR1 is MGHRA and CDR2 is YSYEKL in the germline V gene. The CDR3 reads CASSQVTGGQETQYF. The DNA of the CDR3 is TGCGCCAGCAGCCAAGTGACAGGGGGTCAAGAGACCCAGTACTTC.

V gene TRBV5-6 combines with J gene TRBJ1-3; D ambiguous. Germline CDR1 reads SGHDT; CDR2 reads YYEEEE. The CDR3 loop spans 16 amino acids. Trimming left V 2 bases short and J 4 bases short, with 16 bases between. Here the CDR3 DNA reads TGTGCCAGCAGCTTACGCAACGTGGGCAAGGGAAACACCATATATTTT. Translated, it gives CASSLRNVGKGNTIYF.

This chain joins TRBV30 and TRBJ2-4; D gene ambiguous. With 0 bases removed from V and 1 base from J, the gap between germline ends came to 22 bases. CDR1 is GTSNPN and CDR2 is SVGIG in the germline V gene (reference sequence). This CDR3 is 19 amino acids long. DNA of the CDR3: TGTGCCTGGAGTGTACGTGGGTATCCGGCGCAAATGGCCAAAAACATTCAGTACTTC. Translation gives CAWSVRGYPAQMAKNIQYF.

This sequence joins TRBV11-2 and TRBJ1-1; D remains ambiguous. The V end was cut by 5 bases, the J end by 0 bases, with 7 bases between. CDR1 and CDR2 (germline): SGHAT, FQNNGV. There are 13 residues in the CDR3. This CDR3 reads CASSPSMNTEAFF. The DNA of the CDR3 is TGTGCCAGCAGCCCTTCAATGAACACTGAAGCTTTCTTT.

The J gene is TRBJ1-2, the V gene TRBV28; D call uncertain. CDR3 length equals 12 residues. Trimming shortened V by 4 bases and J by 1 base, and 4 bases separated the two germline ends. CDR1 is MDHEN and CDR2 is SYDVKM in the germline V gene. CDR3 loop: CASSSLNYGYTF. CDR3 sequence (DNA): TGTGCCAGCAGTTCTCTTAACTATGGCTACACCTTC.

The rearrangement links TRBV6-1 to TRBJ1-5; D unclear. The V end lost 6 bases, the J end lost 2 bases, and 14 bases lay between the germline ends. Germline CDR1 MNHNS, CDR2 SASEGT. There are 15 residues in the CDR3. DNA for the CDR3: TGTGCCAGCAGCTTCTGGGGAGGTGGCAATCAGCCCCAGCATTTT. Its protein product is CASSFWGGGNQPQHF.

This clone is medium-sized (0.01 to 0.1%) by share. The identical CDR3 is also encoded by other nucleotide sequences in the sample. The rearrangement links TRBV5-1 to TRBJ1-1; unclear D gene. Germline V gives CDR1 SGHRS, CDR2 YFSETQ. Trimming took 4 bases from V and 2 from J, leaving 12 bases between them. The CDR3 totals 14 residues. The CDR3 protein is CASSAQGPNTEAFF. The CDR3 DNA sequence: TGCGCCAGCAGCGCCCAAGGGCCTAACACTGAAGCTTTCTTT.

V and J are TRBV2 and TRBJ1-2, with D hard to call. Trimming removed 6 bases at V and 4 bases at J, with 18 bases between. CDR3 size: 15 residues. CDR1 and CDR2 (germline): SNHLY, FYNNEI. The CDR3 reads CASSTPSSTVYGYTF. The CDR3 coding sequence is TGTGCCAGCAGCACCCCGAGTAGTACAGTCTATGGCTACACCTTC.

A word on this clone: The sample holds other DNA sequences that translate to the same CDR3. The V call is TRBV19, the J call TRBJ2-7, with D perhaps given as TRBD1 or TRBD2 (5 bases each). CDR1 LNHDA and CDR2 SQIVND come from the germline V gene (reference sequence). This CDR3 has 11 amino acids. Trimming took 4 bases from V and 6 from J, leaving 7 bases between them. For the CDR3, the DNA is TGTGCCAGTAGTACCGGGGCCGAGCAGTACTTC. Its protein product is CASSTGAEQYF.

This clone was seen a few times. The chain uses TRBV7-2 and TRBJ2-7; D call uncertain. V was pared by 1 base and J by 0 bases, with 10 bases between. The germline gives CDR1 SGHTA, CDR2 FQGNSA. The CDR3 loop spans 15 amino acids. DNA of the CDR3: TGTGCCAGCAGCTTAGGTGGTGCTAGCTCCTACGAGCAGTACTTC. This encodes CASSLGGASSYEQYF.

Points on this clone: Different DNA sequences within this sample yield the same CDR3. This CDR3 reads CASSTRGTGELFF. The CDR3 DNA reads as TGTGCCAGCAGCACCCGGGGAACCGGGGAGCTGTTTTTT. The chain employs TRBV9 and TRBJ2-2, with a possible D match to TRBD2 (5 bases). V dropped 4 bases and J dropped 5 bases, with 9 bases sitting between them. The length of the CDR3 is 13 residues. CDR1 is SGDLS, CDR2 YYNGEE, per germline.

This chain links TRBV5-1 with TRBJ2-5, with TRBD2 matching 7 bases. The CDR3 loop spans 14 amino acids. Trimming took 4 bases from V and 5 from J; bases not matched to a gene: 8. In germline, CDR1 is SGHRS, CDR2 YFSETQ. The chain's CDR3 is CASSEQTSRETQYF. CDR3 DNA sequence: TGCGCCAGCAGCGAACAGACTAGCAGGGAGACCCAGTACTTC.

The genes are TRBV9 and TRBJ1-2; a weak D match, TRBD1 (6 bases). The germline V and J ends were trimmed by 2 bases and 8 bases, with 16 bases remaining between them. Germline CDR1 is SGDLS and CDR2 is YYNGEE. The CDR3 is made up of 14 amino acids. The CDR3 loop is CASSVDPTGPGYTF. In DNA, the CDR3 is TGTGCCAGCAGCGTCGACCCGACAGGACCCGGCTACACCTTC.

The chain recombines TRBV27 with TRBJ2-2; maybe TRBD2 (5 bases). From germline, CDR1 is MNHEY and CDR2 SMNVEV (reference sequence). This CDR3 has 18 residues. V gave up 5 bases and J gave up 0 bases, with 19 bases separating them. The CDR3 region is CASSPSRRGSSNTGELFF. Here the CDR3 DNA reads TGTGCCAGCAGTCCATCCCGTCGGGGAAGTTCGAACACCGGGGAGCTGTTTTTT.

V usage is TRBV7-2 and J usage is TRBJ2-1; 7 bases are shared with TRBD1. Looked up from germline, CDR1 is SGHTA and CDR2 is FQGNSA. The CDR3 spans 15 residues. V lost 6 bases, J lost 1 base, and 6 bases stayed unmatched. CDR3 in amino acids: CASRPNRGSYNEQFF. The CDR3 coding sequence is TGTGCCAGCAGACCGAACAGGGGTTCCTACAATGAGCAGTTCTTC.

The chain links TRBV12-5 to TRBJ1-2; D may be TRBD1 (6 bases). V lost 1 base to trimming and J lost 5 bases, with 8 bases between them. This CDR3 is built from 13 residues. Germline assignment: CDR1 LGHNT and CDR2 FRNRAP. CDR3 in DNA: TGTGCTAGTGGTTTGGGGACAGATTATGGCTACACCTTC. Its protein product is CASGLGTDYGYTF.

This sequence joins TRBV2 and TRBJ1-5; no clear D gene. Trimming removed 8 bases from V and 0 bases from J, with 8 bases in between. Germline-derived CDR1 and CDR2 are SNHLY and FYNNEI. The CDR3 covers 13 residues. CDR3 sequence (DNA): TGTGCCAGCCGGGGTTTTAGCAATCAGCCCCAGCATTTT. This encodes CASRGFSNQPQHF.

About this clone itself: A far larger clone lies a single base away; this is likely a read error. Other DNA variants within this sample encode the same CDR3. The genes are TRBV15 and TRBJ2-3; no clear D. The CDR3 contains 12 residues. The ends were cut back, 0 bases at V and 5 bases at J, with 3 bases in the middle. CDR1 LNHNV and CDR2 YYDKDF come from the germline V gene (reference sequence). This CDR3 is CATSRDRDTQYF. The CDR3 DNA reads as TGTGCCACCAGCAGAGACAGAGATACGCAGTATTTT.

V is TRBV4-3 and J is TRBJ2-1; 8 bases fit TRBD2. Losses at the gene ends were 1 base for V and 12 bases for J; bases not matched to a gene: 20. The CDR3 has 18 amino acids. CDR1 and CDR2 (germline): LGHNA, YSLEER. DNA for the CDR3: TGCGCCAGCAGCCAAGGAGTTATGAAAAGCGGGAGCTACCTGCGGCAGTTCTTC. Amino acids: CASSQGVMKSGSYLRQFF.

V usage is TRBV5-1 and J usage is TRBJ2-1; the D is unclear. V lost 0 bases and J 9 bases, leaving 10 bases between the germline ends. This CDR3 has 13 amino acids. The V gene's germline CDR1 is SGHRS and CDR2 YFSETQ. The CDR3 sequence: CASSLDQKTEQFF. In DNA, the CDR3 is TGCGCCAGCAGCTTGGATCAGAAGACTGAGCAGTTCTTC.

To note about this clone: Other DNA sequences in the sample encode the same CDR3. The genes are TRBV4-3 and TRBJ2-2; 10 bases agree with TRBD2. The CDR3 length is 17 residues. Germline trimming cut 0 bases from V and 5 bases from J; bases unmatched to any gene: 6. CDR1 and CDR2 from the germline V gene are LGHNA and YSLEER. The CDR3 DNA sequence: TGCGCCAGCAGCCAAGAGTTACTAGCGGGACGAACCGGGGAGCTGTTTTTT. As protein: CASSQELLAGRTGELFF.

This clone occurred once. This chain joins TRBV28 and TRBJ2-7; D remains unclear. The CDR3 has 11 amino acids. Between the trimmed V and J ends, which lost 6 bases and 9 bases, there was a span of 12 bases. The germline gives CDR1 MDHEN, CDR2 SYDVKM. The CDR3 sequence: CASSRYGMQYF. CDR3 nucleotide sequence: TGTGCCAGCAGCCGGTATGGCATGCAGTACTTC.

The chain uses TRBV2 and TRBJ2-2; TRBD2 matches 9 bases. CDR3 length: 14 amino acids. Germline V lookup: CDR1 SNHLY, CDR2 FYNNEI. V shed 8 bases and J 3 bases; nucleotides not matched to a gene: 4. CDR3 sequence (DNA): TGTGCCAGCGGGCGGGAGGGCCACACCGGGGAGCTGTTTTTT. It specifies CASGREGHTGELFF. Based on the CDR3 plus reference TRBV2 and TRBJ2-2, the full variable domain is EPEVTQTPSHQVTQMGQEVILRCVPISNHLYFYWYRQILGQKVEFLVSFYNNEISEKSEIFDDQFSVERPDGSNFTLKIRSTKLEDSAMYFCASGREGHTGELFFGEGSRLTVL.

The chain couples TRBV19 to TRBJ1-2; no definite D call. The CDR3 consists of 13 residues. Germline V gene data show CDR1 as LNHDA and CDR2 as SQIVND (reference sequence). V was trimmed by 5 bases and J by 4 bases, leaving 11 bases between them. CDR3 coding DNA: TGTGCCAGTAGTTTGGAGATCCGCTATGGCTACACCTTC. Translated, it gives CASSLEIRYGYTF.

The rearrangement links TRBV30 to TRBJ1-6, with D tentatively TRBD1 (5 bases). V was shortened by 3 bases and J by 13 bases, with 19 bases between the two germline ends. Germline CDR1 GTSNPN, CDR2 SVGIG (reference sequence). This CDR3 region has 14 residues. Here the CDR3 DNA reads TGTGCCTGGAGCCGCAGGGAAGGGCGGGCGCCCCTCCACTTT. It encodes CAWSRREGRAPLHF.

V gene TRBV5-8 combines with J gene TRBJ1-6; 10 bases align to TRBD1. Germline loops: CDR1 SGHTS, CDR2 YDEGEE. The CDR3 runs to 15 residues. V lost 4 bases and J lost 9; bases outside the gene matches: 7. In DNA form, the CDR3 reads TGTGCCAGCAGCGGCCGGACAGGGGGAAGTTCACCCCTCCACTTT. This encodes CASSGRTGGSSPLHF.

The rearrangement uses TRBV5-4 and TRBJ2-2; possible D gene TRBD1, 6 bases. The CDR3 sequence is 15 residues long. CDR1 is SGHNT, CDR2 YYREEE, per germline (reference sequence). The V end lost 5 bases, the J end lost 0 bases, and 11 bases lay between the germline ends. In nucleotides, the CDR3 is TGTGCCAGCAGTAACACAGGGTCGAACACCGGGGAGCTGTTTTTT. This encodes CASSNTGSNTGELFF.

V is TRBV6-5 and J is TRBJ1-2; no definite D call. Trimming shortened V by 5 bases and J by 2 bases, and 12 bases separated the two germline ends. Germline CDR1 reads MNHEY; CDR2 reads SVGAGI. This CDR3 region has 14 residues. The CDR3 coding sequence is TGTGCCAGCAGTCGCGGCGGCGTCAACTATGGCTACACCTTC. Translating gives CASSRGGVNYGYTF.

The V gene is TRBV7-2, the J gene TRBJ2-7, with 7 bases aligning to TRBD2. This CDR3 contains 16 residues. Looked up from germline, CDR1 is SGHTA and CDR2 is FQGNSA. V trimming: 4 bases; J trimming: 2 bases; junction bases outside the gene matches: 11. The CDR3 bases are TGTGCCAGCAGCTCCGGCGGAGCGGGAATTCCCTACGAGCAGTACTTC. Protein product: CASSSGGAGIPYEQYF.